Listed here are 3 T cell receptor beta chains from one sample, sequenced in a study of Ad26.COV2.S vaccination and SARS-CoV-2 variants. Treatment in this sample: some 19 received Ad26.COV2.S at low or high dose, single or two shots; about 5 received placebo; per-sample allocation not given. Sampling happened 63 days after the first vaccine or placebo injection. The data were produced by immunoSEQ multiplex PCR, yet TCRdb's version contains in-frame clones alone and is incomplete. The sample holds roughly 510,000 clones, roughly 85% seen once. The material was peripheral blood, obtained in a trial of Ad26.COV2.S vaccine versus placebo. The receptors shown here come from a person between 18 and 65 years old who received the Ad26.COV2.S COVID-19 vaccine or a placebo.

The rearrangement uses TRBV4-3 and TRBJ2-1, with D unresolved. V was cut by 5 bases and J by 10 bases, with 12 bases left in between. This CDR3 has 12 residues. Germline-derived CDR1 and CDR2 are LGHNA and YSLEER. DNA of the CDR3: TGCGCCAGCAGCTGGGCTACCTCGGAGCAGTTCTTC. This translates into CASSWATSEQFF.

The rearrangement joins TRBV28 to TRBJ1-3; TRBD1 might be the D (5 bases). Trimming cost V 5 bases and J 11 bases, with 19 bases left between them. The germline V gene has CDR1 MDHEN and CDR2 SYDVKM. This CDR3 is built from 14 residues. The DNA for the CDR3 is TGTGCCAGCAGTAACCCGGGACGGAAGGAGGCCATATATTTT. Translation gives CASSNPGRKEAIYF.

This chain links TRBV30 with TRBJ1-1; D might be TRBD1 (6 bases). The ends were cut back, 4 bases at V and 5 bases at J, with 8 bases in the middle. This CDR3 spans 11 amino acids. Germline V gene lookup returns CDR1 GTSNPN and CDR2 SVGIG (reference sequence). Here the CDR3 DNA reads TGTGCCTGGAACAGGGAGACTGAAGCTTTCTTT. This gives the protein CAWNRETEAFF.